These 23 T cell receptor beta chains were sequenced from one sample in a study of T cell responses to AZD1222 COVID-19 vaccine. Profiling relied on immunoSEQ multiplex PCR, and the TCRdb table lists in-frame clones only, not all of them. In the table there are 100,000 to 150,000 clones, about 87% of which are singletons. Material: peripheral blood, obtained on day 0 of AZD1222 vaccination. The source is an adult in good health.

The rearrangement joins TRBV2 to TRBJ2-5; possible D gene TRBD1, 5 bases. Between the trimmed V and J ends, which lost 7 bases and 2 bases, there was a span of 14 bases. CDR3 size: 14 residues. Germline V CDR1 and CDR2: SNHLY, FYNNEI. In nucleotides, the CDR3 is TGTGCCAGCAACCGCGACAGTCCTCAAGAGACCCAGTACTTC. Translated: CASNRDSPQETQYF.

CDR3 amino acids: CASSQGVGSLREQYF. The CDR3 nucleotides are TGTGCCAGCAGCCAAGGGGTTGGATCATTACGGGAGCAGTACTTC. The chain recombines TRBV3-1 (or the pseudogene TRBV3-2) with TRBJ2-7; D is undetermined. The CDR3 contains 15 residues. Between the trimmed V and J ends, which lost 1 base and 7 bases, there was a span of 17 bases. CDR1 and CDR2 (germline): LGHDT, YNNKEL (reference sequence).

This chain connects TRBV6-5 to TRBJ1-6; the D gene is possibly TRBD1 (6 bases). Germline-derived CDR1 and CDR2 are MNHEY and SVGAGI. The V gene lost 6 bases and the J gene lost 4 bases, with 10 bases spanning the gap. This CDR3 is built from 14 residues. The CDR3, as DNA: TGTGCCAGCAGACGACAGGAGTATAATTCACCCCTCCACTTT. This translates into CASRRQEYNSPLHF.

The chain uses TRBV12-3 or TRBV12-4 and TRBJ2-1; possibly TRBD1 or TRBD2 for D (5 bases each). CDR3 length: 12 residues. V lost 1 base and J 8 bases, leaving 6 bases between the germline ends. In DNA form, the CDR3 reads TGTGCCAGCAGTTTAGGGGGGTATGAGCAGTTCTTC. The encoded protein is CASSLGGYEQFF.

The CDR3 loop reads CATSDSGQNNEQFF. In DNA form, the CDR3 reads TGTGCCACCAGTGATTCGGGGCAGAACAATGAGCAGTTCTTC. This chain connects TRBV24-1 to TRBJ2-1; D tentatively fits TRBD1 or TRBD2 (5 bases each). The CDR3 spans 14 residues. The germline V gene has CDR1 KGHDR and CDR2 SFDVKD. V lost 2 bases, J lost 5 bases, and 9 bases lay in between.

The J gene is TRBJ2-7, the V gene TRBV28; tentatively, D is TRBD2 (6 bases). Per the germline V gene, CDR1 is MDHEN and CDR2 is SYDVKM. The CDR3 covers 15 residues. V was shortened by 7 bases and J by 5 bases, with 21 bases between the two germline ends. The CDR3, as DNA: TGTGCCAGCACCACAGAATCGCGGGGAAAGGACGAGCAGTACTTC. Its protein is CASTTESRGKDEQYF.

The rearrangement links TRBV7-2 to TRBJ2-7, with 7 bases fitting TRBD1. This CDR3 region has 15 residues. V shed 1 base and J 6 bases; nucleotides not matched to a gene: 9. Germline V gene lookup returns CDR1 SGHTA and CDR2 FQGNSA. CDR3 DNA sequence: TGTGCCAGCAGCTTAGAGGGTAGGGGGCTGATCGAGCAGTACTTC. Amino acid sequence: CASSLEGRGLIEQYF.

This clone was seen only once. CDR3 nucleotides: TGTGCCAGCAGCTCAAGTATGAACACTGAAGCTTTCTTT. It translates to CASSSSMNTEAFF. The V gene is TRBV7-3, the J gene TRBJ1-1; no definite D call. With 4 bases removed from V and 0 bases from J, the gap between germline ends came to 6 bases. This CDR3 is 13 amino acids long. In germline, CDR1 is SGHTA, CDR2 FQGTGA.

The chain has TRBV4-3 and TRBJ2-7; 10 bases match TRBD2. Germline loops: CDR1 LGHNA, CDR2 YSLEER. The CDR3 length is 15 residues. The J segment lost 3 bases and the V segment lost 4 bases, leaving 6 bases of the junction unmatched. The CDR3 sequence: CASSPIAGGIYEQYF. As DNA, the CDR3 is TGCGCCAGCAGCCCTATAGCGGGGGGAATCTACGAGCAGTACTTC.

This rearrangement joins TRBV4-1 to TRBJ1-3; D not resolved. Deletions cut 4 bases from V and 0 bases from J, with 10 bases between. This CDR3 comprises 15 residues. CDR1 MGHRA and CDR2 YSYEKL come from the germline V gene. In DNA form, the CDR3 reads TGCGCCAGCAGCCTAACACTTAACTCTGGAAACACCATATATTTT. Translated, it gives CASSLTLNSGNTIYF.

The chain combines TRBV6-2 or TRBV6-3 with TRBJ2-1; maybe TRBD2 (6 bases). The CDR3 has 15 residues. The V end was cut by 5 bases, the J end by 0 bases, with 11 bases between. Looked up from germline, CDR1 is MNHEY and CDR2 is SVGEGT. CDR3 sequence (DNA): TGTGCCAGCAGTGGGCGCGGGATCTCCTACAATGAGCAGTTCTTC. Encoded protein: CASSGRGISYNEQFF.

The J gene is TRBJ1-2, the V gene TRBV18, with no clear D. The CDR3 is 14 amino acids. V lost 3 bases and J lost 1, with 9 bases in between. Germline CDR1 is KGHSH and CDR2 is LQKENI. In DNA form, the CDR3 reads TGTGCCAGCTCACCCTCACACCTTAACTATGGCTACACCTTC. Residues: CASSPSHLNYGYTF.

This sequence joins TRBV30 and TRBJ1-5, with D possibly matching TRBD1 (5 bases). This CDR3 contains 13 residues. Trimming took 3 bases from V and 7 from J, leaving 13 bases between them. In germline, CDR1 is GTSNPN, CDR2 SVGIG (reference sequence). This CDR3 reads CAWSPMRGQPQHF. The CDR3 DNA sequence: TGTGCCTGGAGCCCAATGAGGGGCCAGCCCCAGCATTTT.

The chain joins TRBV2 to TRBJ2-5, with a possible D match to TRBD1 (6 bases). V was shortened by 6 bases and J by 4 bases, with 15 bases between the two germline ends. Per the germline V gene, CDR1 is SNHLY and CDR2 is FYNNEI. This CDR3 spans 14 amino acids. The CDR3 loop is CASRPQGPAETQYF. CDR3 sequence (DNA): TGTGCCAGCAGGCCTCAGGGGCCAGCAGAGACCCAGTACTTC.

The chain has TRBV7-2 and TRBJ1-2, with D unclear. Germline V CDR1 and CDR2: SGHTA, FQGNSA. The V end was cut by 5 bases, the J end by 0 bases, with 10 bases between. CDR3 length: 14 residues. The CDR3 sequence is CASSPQRSNYGYTF. Written as DNA, the CDR3 is TGTGCCAGCAGCCCCCAGAGATCTAACTATGGCTACACCTTC.

This clone was counted once. This chain links TRBV24-1 with TRBJ2-7; TRBD2 matches at 10 bases. Per germline, CDR1 KGHDR and CDR2 SFDVKD. The ends lost 0 bases at V and 3 bases at J; junction bases unmatched: 4. This CDR3 contains 16 residues. CDR3 bases: TGTGCCACCAGTGATTTGGGAACTAGCGGGGTCTACGAGCAGTACTTC. Protein: CATSDLGTSGVYEQYF.

This chain uses TRBV7-2 with TRBJ1-6; a possible D gene is TRBD1 (5 bases). Germline V CDR1 and CDR2: SGHTA, FQGNSA. V was clipped by 6 bases and J by 8 bases, with 17 bases between them. This CDR3 is built from 15 residues. The CDR3 bases are TGTGCCAGCAGACCCTCCGGGACGCGTCATTCACCCCTCCACTTT. Its translation: CASRPSGTRHSPLHF.

The chain uses TRBV6-5 and TRBJ1-5; 9 bases agree with TRBD1. V was pared by 8 bases and J by 7 bases, with 3 bases of the junction left unmatched. This CDR3 spans 12 amino acids. CDR1 is MNHEY, CDR2 SVGAGI, per germline. The CDR3 loop is CASRQGEQPQHF. In DNA form, the CDR3 reads TGTGCCAGCCGACAGGGGGAGCAGCCCCAGCATTTT.

The chain couples TRBV11-2 to TRBJ1-3, with D uncertain. The germline gives CDR1 SGHAT, CDR2 FQNNGV. This CDR3 contains 16 residues. The V and J ends lost 4 bases and 4 bases respectively, with 17 bases between them. This CDR3 reads CASSSYSGPSGNTIYF. CDR3 DNA sequence: TGTGCCAGCAGCTCCTACAGTGGGCCAAGCGGAAACACCATATATTTT.

The chain couples TRBV25-1 to TRBJ2-7; 10 nucleotides match TRBD1. Per germline, CDR1 MGHDK and CDR2 SYGVNS. The junction had 4 bases not matched to a gene; V was cut back by 8 bases and J by 3 bases. This CDR3 is 13 amino acids long. CDR3: CASRRTGGYEQYF. DNA of the CDR3: TGTGCCAGCCGACGGACAGGGGGCTACGAGCAGTACTTC.

The rearrangement links TRBV4-3 to TRBJ1-2; 8 nucleotides agree with TRBD1. This CDR3 is built from 15 residues. Germline CDR1 and CDR2: LGHNA and YSLEER. The junction had 5 bases not matched to a gene; V was cut back by 1 base and J by 4 bases. CDR3 bases: TGCGCCAGCAGCCAAGCGCACAGGGGGGCCTATGGCTACACCTTC. This codes for CASSQAHRGAYGYTF.

The chain couples TRBV9 to TRBJ1-1; D is undetermined. The CDR3 is made up of 13 amino acids. The germline V gene encodes CDR1 SGDLS and CDR2 YYNGEE. Trimming took off 4 bases at V and 1 base at J, with 8 bases between the two ends. The CDR3 DNA follows: TGTGCCAGCAGCCCGGGCCGGAACACTGAAGCTTTCTTT. Protein product: CASSPGRNTEAFF.

This clone was counted a single time. In DNA, the CDR3 is TGTGCCAGCAAGCTGGAGGGTGCTCAGCCCCAGCATTTT. Protein product: CASKLEGAQPQHF. The V and J genes are TRBV28 and TRBJ1-5; no reliable D call. This CDR3 is 13 amino acids long. CDR1 and CDR2 (germline): MDHEN, SYDVKM. The germline V and J ends were trimmed by 7 bases and 6 bases, with 13 bases remaining between them.